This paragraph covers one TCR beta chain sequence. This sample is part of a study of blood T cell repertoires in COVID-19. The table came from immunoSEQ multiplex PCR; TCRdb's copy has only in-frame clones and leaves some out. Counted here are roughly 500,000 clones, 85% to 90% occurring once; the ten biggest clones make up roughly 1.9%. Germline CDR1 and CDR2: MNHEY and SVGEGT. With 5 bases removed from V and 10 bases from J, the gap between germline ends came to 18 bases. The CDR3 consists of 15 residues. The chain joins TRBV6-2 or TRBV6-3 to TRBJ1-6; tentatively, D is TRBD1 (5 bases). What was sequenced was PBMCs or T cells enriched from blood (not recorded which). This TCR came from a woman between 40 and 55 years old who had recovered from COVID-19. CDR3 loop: CASSDRDPGRSPLHF. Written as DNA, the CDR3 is TGTGCCAGCAGTGACCGGGACCCGGGGAGGTCACCCCTCCACTTT.